A selection of T cell receptor beta chains follows, all from one sample in a study of blood T cell repertoires in COVID-19. Sequencing used immunoSEQ multiplex PCR; TCRdb keeps in-frame clones, though not all of them. The sample lists around 420,000 clones; 70% to 90% were seen once. Material: PBMCs or T cells enriched from blood (not recorded which). The receptors shown here come from a middle-aged woman with acute COVID-19. Both conserved end residues are part of each CDR3. Each record gives: J gene, D gene, clone size, V gene, CDR3 DNA, CDR3 protein. A D gene is named only where the DNA matches it firmly. Clone size is given for some rows only: seen once, a few or many times, or a class if the clone is expanded.

TRBJ2-2,NA,NA,TRBV5-1,TGCGCCAGCAGCTTGGGGGGAGCGAACACCGGGGAGCTGTTTTTT,CASSLGGANTGELFF
TRBJ2-2,TRBD1,NA,TRBV28,TGTGCCAGCAGCCAGGGACAGTACACCGGGGAGCTGTTTTTT,CASSQGQYTGELFF
TRBJ2-3,TRBD1,NA,TRBV27,TGTGCCAGCAGTTTACTGGGGGACAGGGTCACAGATACGCAGTATTTT,CASSLLGDRVTDTQYF
TRBJ1-1,TRBD1,once,TRBV6-5,TGTGCCAGCAGACAAGACAGGGACACTGAAGCTTTCTTT,CASRQDRDTEAFF
TRBJ2-3,NA,NA,TRBV7-9,TGTGCCAGCAGCCGGTTTACGGGGGCAGATACGCAGTATTTT,CASSRFTGADTQYF
TRBJ1-2,NA,NA,TRBV12-3/TRBV12-4,TGTGCCAGCAGTTCGGGGAATCGGTATGGCTACACCTTC,CASSSGNRYGYTF
TRBJ1-2,TRBD1,once,TRBV30,TGTGCCTGGAGTGTACAGGGGCAGGGGGCGCAGTGGAACTATGGCTACACCTTC,CAWSVQGQGAQWNYGYTF
TRBJ1-6,NA,NA,TRBV7-9,TGTGCCAGCAGCCCCCGGGATCACCAAACTAATTCACCCCTCCACTTT,CASSPRDHQTNSPLHF
TRBJ2-1,NA,NA,TRBV5-4,TGTGCCAGCAGCTTGCGGGGGAGCTCCTACAATGAGCAGTTCTTC,CASSLRGSSYNEQFF
TRBJ2-1,TRBD2,few,TRBV4-2,TGTGCCAGCAGCCAGGCCTCTGGGCTAGCGGGGGCCAATGAGCAGTTCTTC,CASSQASGLAGANEQFF
TRBJ1-2,NA,NA,TRBV29-1,TGCAGCGCCTCCGGGGGCTATGGCTACACCTTC,CSASGGYGYTF
TRBJ2-2,NA,NA,TRBV12-3/TRBV12-4,TGTGCCAGCAGGACTTTTAACACCGGGGAGCTGTTTTTT,CASRTFNTGELFF
TRBJ1-2,NA,NA,TRBV12-3/TRBV12-4,TGTGCCAGCAGCAACTCCAGAGGGTATGGCTACACCTTC,CASSNSRGYGYTF
TRBJ1-5,NA,NA,TRBV30,TGTGCCTGGTGTACAGGGAATCAGCCCCAGCATTTT,CAWCTGNQPQHF